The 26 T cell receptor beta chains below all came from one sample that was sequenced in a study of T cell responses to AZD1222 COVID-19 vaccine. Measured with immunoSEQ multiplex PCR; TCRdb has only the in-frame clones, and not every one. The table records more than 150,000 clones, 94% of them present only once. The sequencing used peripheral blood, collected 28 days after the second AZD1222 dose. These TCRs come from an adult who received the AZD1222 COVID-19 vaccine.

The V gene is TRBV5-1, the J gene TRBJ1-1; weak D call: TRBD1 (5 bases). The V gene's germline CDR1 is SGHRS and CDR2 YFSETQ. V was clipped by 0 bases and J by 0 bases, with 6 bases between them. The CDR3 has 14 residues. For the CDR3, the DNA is TGCGCCAGCAGCTTGGGGGACCTGAACACTGAAGCTTTCTTT. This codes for CASSLGDLNTEAFF.

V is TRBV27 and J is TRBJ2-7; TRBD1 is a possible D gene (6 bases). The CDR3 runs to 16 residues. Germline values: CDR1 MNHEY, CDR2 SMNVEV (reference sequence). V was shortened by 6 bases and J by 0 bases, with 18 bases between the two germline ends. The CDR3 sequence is CASSRSTGTFSYEQYF. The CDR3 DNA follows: TGTGCCAGCAGCCGATCTACAGGGACGTTCTCCTACGAGCAGTACTTC.

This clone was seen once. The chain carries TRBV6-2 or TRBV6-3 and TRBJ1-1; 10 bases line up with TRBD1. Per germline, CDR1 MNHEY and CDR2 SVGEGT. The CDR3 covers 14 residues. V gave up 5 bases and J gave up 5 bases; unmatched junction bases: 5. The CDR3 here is CASSTTGGDTEAFF. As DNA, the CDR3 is TGTGCCAGCAGTACGACAGGGGGCGATACTGAAGCTTTCTTT.

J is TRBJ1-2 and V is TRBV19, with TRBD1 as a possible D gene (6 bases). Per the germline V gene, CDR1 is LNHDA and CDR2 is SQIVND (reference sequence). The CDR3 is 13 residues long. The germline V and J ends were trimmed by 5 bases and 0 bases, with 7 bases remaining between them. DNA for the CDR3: TGTGCCAGTAGTGGGGGCACTAACTATGGCTACACCTTC. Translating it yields CASSGGTNYGYTF.

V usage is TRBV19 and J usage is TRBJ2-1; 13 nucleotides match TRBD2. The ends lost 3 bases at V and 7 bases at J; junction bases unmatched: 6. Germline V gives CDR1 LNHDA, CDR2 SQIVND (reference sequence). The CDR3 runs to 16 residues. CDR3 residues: CASSISWTSGRNEQFF. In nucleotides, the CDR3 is TGTGCCAGTAGTATCTCGTGGACTAGCGGGAGAAATGAGCAGTTCTTC. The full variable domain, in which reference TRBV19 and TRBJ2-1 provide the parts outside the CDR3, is DGGITQSPKYLFRKEGQNVTLSCEQNLNHDAMYWYRQDPGQGLRLIYYSQIVNDFQKGDIAEGYSVSREKKESFPLTVTSAQKNPTAFYLCASSISWTSGRNEQFFGPGTRLTVL.

The CDR3 bases are TGCAGTGCTAGTGTCAGGGGAAGAGTTCGGGTCTCGCAGTATTTT. Protein product: CSASVRGRVRVSQYF. The chain links TRBV20-1 to TRBJ2-3; D perhaps matches TRBD1 (6 bases). The V gene lost 3 bases and the J gene lost 10 bases, with 23 bases spanning the gap. In germline, CDR1 is DFQATT, CDR2 SNEGSKA (reference sequence). The CDR3 runs to 15 residues.

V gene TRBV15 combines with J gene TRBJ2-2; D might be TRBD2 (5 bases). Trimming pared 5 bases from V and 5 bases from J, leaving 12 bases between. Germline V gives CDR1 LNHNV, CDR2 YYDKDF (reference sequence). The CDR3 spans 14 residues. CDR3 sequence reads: CATSGRDPTGELFF. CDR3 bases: TGTGCCACCAGCGGCCGGGATCCTACCGGGGAGCTGTTTTTT.

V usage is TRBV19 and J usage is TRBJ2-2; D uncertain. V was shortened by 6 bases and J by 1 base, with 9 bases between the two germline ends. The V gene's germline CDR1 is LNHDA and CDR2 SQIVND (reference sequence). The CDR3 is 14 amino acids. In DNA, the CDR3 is TGTGCCAGTAGCCCGGTTGGGAACACCGGGGAGCTGTTTTTT. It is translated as CASSPVGNTGELFF.

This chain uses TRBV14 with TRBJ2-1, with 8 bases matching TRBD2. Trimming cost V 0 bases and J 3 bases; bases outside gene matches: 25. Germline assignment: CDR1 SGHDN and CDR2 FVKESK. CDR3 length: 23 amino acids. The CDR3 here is CASSQDRLTGDAIGLAHYNEQFF. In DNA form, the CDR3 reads TGTGCCAGCAGCCAAGATCGGCTGACGGGGGACGCCATAGGACTAGCACACTACAATGAGCAGTTCTTC.

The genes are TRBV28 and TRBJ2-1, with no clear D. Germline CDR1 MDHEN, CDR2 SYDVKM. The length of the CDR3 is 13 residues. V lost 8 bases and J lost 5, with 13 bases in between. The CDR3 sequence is CASSLGTHNEQFF. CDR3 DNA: TGTGCCAGCTCTCTGGGAACCCACAATGAGCAGTTCTTC.

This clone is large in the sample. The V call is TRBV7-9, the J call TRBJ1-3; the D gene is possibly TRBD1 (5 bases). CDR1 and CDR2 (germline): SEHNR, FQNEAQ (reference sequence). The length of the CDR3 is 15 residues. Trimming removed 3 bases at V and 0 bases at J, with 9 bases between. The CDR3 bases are TGTGCCAGCAGCTTTGCAGGGTCCTCTGGAAACACCATATATTTT. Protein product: CASSFAGSSGNTIYF.

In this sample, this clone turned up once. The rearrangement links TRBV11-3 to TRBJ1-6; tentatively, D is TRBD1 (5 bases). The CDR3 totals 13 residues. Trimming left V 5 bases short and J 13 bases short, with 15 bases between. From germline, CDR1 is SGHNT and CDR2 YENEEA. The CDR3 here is CASSLGTGSPLHF. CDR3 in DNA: TGTGCCAGCAGCCTAGGGACCGGGTCTCCCCTCCACTTT.

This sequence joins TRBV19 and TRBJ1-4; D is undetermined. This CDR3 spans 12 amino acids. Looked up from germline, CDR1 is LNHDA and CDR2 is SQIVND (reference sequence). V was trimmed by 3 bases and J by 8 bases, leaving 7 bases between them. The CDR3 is CASSIFKEKLFF. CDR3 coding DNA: TGTGCCAGTAGTATCTTTAAAGAAAAACTGTTTTTT.

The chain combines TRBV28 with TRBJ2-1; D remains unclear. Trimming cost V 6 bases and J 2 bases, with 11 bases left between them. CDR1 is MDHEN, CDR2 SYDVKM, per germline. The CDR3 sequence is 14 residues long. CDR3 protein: CASSAMKAYNEQFF. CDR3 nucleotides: TGTGCCAGCAGCGCTATGAAGGCCTACAATGAGCAGTTCTTC.

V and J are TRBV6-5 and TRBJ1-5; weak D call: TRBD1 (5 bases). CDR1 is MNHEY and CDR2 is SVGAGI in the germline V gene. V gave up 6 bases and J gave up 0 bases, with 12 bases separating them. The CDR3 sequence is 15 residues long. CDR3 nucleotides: TGTGCCAGCAGGCCGCCGGGGCCTAGCAATCAGCCCCAGCATTTT. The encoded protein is CASRPPGPSNQPQHF.

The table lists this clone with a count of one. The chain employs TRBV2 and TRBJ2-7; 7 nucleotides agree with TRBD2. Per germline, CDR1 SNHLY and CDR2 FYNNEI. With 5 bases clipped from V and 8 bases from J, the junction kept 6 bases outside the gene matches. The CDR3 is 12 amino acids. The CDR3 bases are TGTGCCAGCAGTCTCAGCGGGACTCAGCAGTACTTC. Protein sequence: CASSLSGTQQYF. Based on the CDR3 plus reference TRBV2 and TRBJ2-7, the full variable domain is EPEVTQTPSHQVTQMGQEVILRCVPISNHLYFYWYRQILGQKVEFLVSFYNNEISEKSEIFDDQFSVERPDGSNFTLKIRSTKLEDSAMYFCASSLSGTQQYFGPGTRLTVT.

CDR3 nucleotide sequence: TGTGCCAGCAGTTTGGTCAGGGGCGGAAACACCATATATTTT. It yields the protein CASSLVRGGNTIYF. The chain joins TRBV28 to TRBJ1-3; possibly TRBD1 for D (6 bases). This CDR3 is 14 amino acids long. The germline gives CDR1 MDHEN, CDR2 SYDVKM. V was cut by 3 bases and J by 4 bases, with 10 bases left in between.

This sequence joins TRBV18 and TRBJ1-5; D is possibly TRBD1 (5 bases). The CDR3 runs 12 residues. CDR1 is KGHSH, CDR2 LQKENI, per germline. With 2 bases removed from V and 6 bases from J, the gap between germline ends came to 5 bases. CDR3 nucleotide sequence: TGTGCCAGCTCACCAGGGGGTCAGCCCCAGCATTTT. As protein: CASSPGGQPQHF.

DNA for the CDR3: TGCGCCAGCAGCCCGGAGGCGGGGGACACTGAAGCTTTCTTT. It translates to CASSPEAGDTEAFF. V and J are TRBV5-1 and TRBJ1-1, with D perhaps TRBD1 (5 bases). Deletions cut 4 bases from V and 3 bases from J, with 13 bases between. Germline V gives CDR1 SGHRS, CDR2 YFSETQ. There are 14 residues in the CDR3.

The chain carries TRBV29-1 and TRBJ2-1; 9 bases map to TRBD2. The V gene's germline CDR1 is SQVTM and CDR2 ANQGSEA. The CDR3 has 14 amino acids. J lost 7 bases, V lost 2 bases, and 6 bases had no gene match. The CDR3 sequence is CSVEWREGQNEQFF. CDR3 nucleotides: TGCAGCGTTGAATGGCGGGAGGGCCAGAATGAGCAGTTCTTC.

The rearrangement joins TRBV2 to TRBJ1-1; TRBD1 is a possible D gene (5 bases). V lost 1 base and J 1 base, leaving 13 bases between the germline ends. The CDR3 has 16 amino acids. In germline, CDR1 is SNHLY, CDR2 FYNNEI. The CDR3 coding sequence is TGTGCCAGCAGTGAAGGTAACAACAGGTGGAACACTGAAGCTTTCTTT. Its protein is CASSEGNNRWNTEAFF.

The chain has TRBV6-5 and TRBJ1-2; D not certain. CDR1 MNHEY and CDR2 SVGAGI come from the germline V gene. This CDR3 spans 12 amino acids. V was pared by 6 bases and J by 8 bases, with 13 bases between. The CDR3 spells CASRYGTEGYTF. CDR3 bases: TGTGCCAGCAGGTACGGTACAGAAGGCTACACCTTC.

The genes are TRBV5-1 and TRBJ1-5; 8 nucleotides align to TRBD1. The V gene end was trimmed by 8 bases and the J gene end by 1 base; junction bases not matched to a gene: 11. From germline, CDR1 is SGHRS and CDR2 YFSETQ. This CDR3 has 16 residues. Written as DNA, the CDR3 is TGCGCCAGTCTAACGGACAGGGTTCTGAGCAATCAGCCCCAGCATTTT. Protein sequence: CASLTDRVLSNQPQHF.

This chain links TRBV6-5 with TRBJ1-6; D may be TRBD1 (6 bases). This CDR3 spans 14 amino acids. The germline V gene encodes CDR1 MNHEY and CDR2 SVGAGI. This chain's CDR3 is CSQGTFHYNSPLHF. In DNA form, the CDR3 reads TGTTCACAGGGTACTTTCCACTATAATTCACCCCTCCACTTT.

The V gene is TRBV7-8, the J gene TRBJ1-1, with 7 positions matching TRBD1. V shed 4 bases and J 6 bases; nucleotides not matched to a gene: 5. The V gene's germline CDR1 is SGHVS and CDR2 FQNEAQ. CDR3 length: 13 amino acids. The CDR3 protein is CASSSGQYAEAFF. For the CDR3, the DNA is TGTGCCAGCAGCTCGGGACAGTATGCTGAAGCTTTCTTT.

In DNA form, the CDR3 reads TGTGCCAGCAGTGAACATACCGGCAGGAACTATGGCTACACCTTC. It yields the protein CASSEHTGRNYGYTF. J is TRBJ1-2 and V is TRBV6-1; D gene unclear. Trimming removed 2 bases at V and 2 bases at J, with 12 bases between. Per the germline V gene, CDR1 is MNHNS and CDR2 is SASEGT. This CDR3 has 15 residues.